This T cell receptor (beta chain) was sequenced for a study of T cells after yellow fever vaccination. This clonotype has just a few counts. Antigen: not known. MiXCR was run by TCRdb on the 5' RACE reads, yielding one entry per CDR3 protein. The repertoire has more than 300,000 distinct CDR3 sequences, approximately 11% of them found once; the top ten carry 3% to 3.5%. The V gene's germline CDR1 is LNHDA and CDR2 SQIVND (reference sequence). The CDR3 has 15 amino acids. Unmatched junction bases numbered 6, after V lost 5 bases and J lost 4 bases. Study results and limitations: Only a small proportion of the clonotypes turned up in both the CD4 and the CD8 compartments, likely arising from convergent recombination. Most clones from primary vaccination were detected again post-booster (roughly 96% CD4, about 85% CD8).

The input for sequencing was CD4+ T cells sorted from PBMCs, taken 45 days after the yellow fever booster vaccination. This clonotype was obtained from a man between 18 and 35 years old who received the YFV17D yellow fever vaccine. The rearrangement links TRBV19 to TRBJ1-2, with TRBD1 matching 11 bases. CDR3 coding DNA: TGTGCCAGTAGTCCCCGGACAGGGGGCGTCTATGGCTACACCTTC. It is translated as CASSPRTGGVYGYTF. The variable domain in full, completed from reference TRBV19 and TRBJ1-2, reads DGGITQSPKYLFRKEGQNVTLSCEQNLNHDAMYWYRQDPGQGLRLIYYSQIVNDFQKGDIAEGYSVSREKKESFPLTVTSAQKNPTAFYLCASSPRTGGVYGYTFGSGTRLTVV.